Below are 25 T cell receptor beta chains sequenced from a single sample in a study of blood T cells in healthy people across ages. A second PCR, run for about 7 to 12 cycles, used a sample-barcoded 5' primer plus a J-beta primer mix. A single record per CDR3 protein comes from TCRdb applying MiXCR to the 5' RACE reads. The sample records roughly 1,500,000 distinct CDR3 sequences, around 39% being singletons. Specimen: blood. These receptors all come from a woman younger than 35 in good health.

This clonotype has more than one count but fewer than ten. The chain joins TRBV20-1 to TRBJ2-7; 7 positions match TRBD2. Germline lookup yields CDR1 DFQATT and CDR2 SNEGSKA (reference sequence). The CDR3 length is 14 residues. Losses at the gene ends were 5 bases for V and 4 bases for J; bases not matched to a gene: 11. The CDR3 reads CSAPIPGGGYEQYF. CDR3 nucleotides: TGCAGTGCTCCAATTCCGGGAGGAGGGTACGAGCAGTACTTC.

V usage is TRBV28 and J usage is TRBJ2-4; TRBD2 aligns across 8 bases. V lost 5 bases and J lost 3; bases outside the gene matches: 9. Germline values: CDR1 MDHEN, CDR2 SYDVKM. The CDR3 loop spans 16 amino acids. CDR3: CASSPGAGVGKNIQYF. CDR3 in DNA: TGTGCCAGCAGTCCGGGAGCGGGGGTCGGCAAAAACATTCAGTACTTC. Looking up the rest from reference TRBV28 and TRBJ2-4 gives the full variable domain: DVKVTQSSRYLVKRTGEKVFLECVQDMDHENMFWYRQDPGLGLRLIYFSYDVKMKEKGDIPEGYSVSREKKERFSLILESASTNQTSMYLCASSPGAGVGKNIQYFGAGTRLSVL.

This clonotype was seen a handful of times. The V gene is TRBV7-8, the J gene TRBJ2-5; D possibly corresponds to TRBD2 (5 bases). The V end was cut by 5 bases, the J end by 8 bases, with 12 bases between. This CDR3 spans 12 amino acids. CDR1 and CDR2 (germline): SGHVS, FQNEAQ. The CDR3 here is CASSPVAGTQYF. CDR3 DNA sequence: TGTGCCAGCAGCCCAGTGGCGGGCACCCAGTACTTC.

This clonotype occurred a few times. The V gene is TRBV9, the J gene TRBJ2-7; D is possibly TRBD2 (6 bases). V was shortened by 6 bases and J by 5 bases, with 18 bases between the two germline ends. Germline CDR1 SGDLS, CDR2 YYNGEE. This CDR3 has 14 residues. The CDR3 nucleotides are TGTGCCAGCAACGCGGGAATAGCGAGCCACGAGCAGTACTTC. Protein product: CASNAGIASHEQYF.

V gene TRBV12-3 or TRBV12-4 combines with J gene TRBJ2-7; unclear D gene. The CDR3 loop spans 13 amino acids. V was clipped by 5 bases and J by 3 bases, with 11 bases between them. This CDR3 is CASSVLKFYEQYF. The CDR3 coding sequence is TGTGCCAGCAGTGTATTGAAGTTCTACGAGCAGTACTTC.

This clonotype appeared a few times. The DNA for the CDR3 is TGCAGCGTTGAGGGACAGCTAAGCACTGAAGCTTTCTTT. This encodes CSVEGQLSTEAFF. The chain links TRBV29-1 to TRBJ1-1; 7 bases are a match to TRBD1. The CDR3 extends over 13 amino acids. Per germline, CDR1 SQVTM and CDR2 ANQGSEA. V lost 3 bases, J lost 4 bases, and 5 bases stayed unmatched.

The chain is built from TRBV12-3 or TRBV12-4 and TRBJ2-7; D may be TRBD1 (7 bases). Trimming took off 4 bases at V and 4 bases at J, with 14 bases between the two ends. The CDR3 spans 14 residues. CDR3 in DNA: TGTGCCAGCAGTTCCAGGCAGGGGGGATACGAGCAGTACTTC. Its protein is CASSSRQGGYEQYF.

The chain uses TRBV4-2 and TRBJ2-3, with 10 bases that match TRBD2. V lost 3 bases and J lost 4; bases outside the gene matches: 16. The CDR3 spans 19 residues. Germline loops: CDR1 LGHNA, CDR2 YNFKEQ. This CDR3 reads CASSQYGPSGRPGADTQYF. The CDR3 DNA is TGTGCCAGCAGCCAGTATGGTCCTAGCGGGAGACCTGGCGCAGATACGCAGTATTTT.

The chain uses TRBV15 and TRBJ2-1, with 7 bases that match TRBD1. This CDR3 is built from 14 residues. V lost 4 bases to trimming and J lost 8 bases; unmatched junction nucleotides: 8. Germline loops: CDR1 LNHNV, CDR2 YYDKDF (reference sequence). CDR3 sequence: CATSTRQGADEQFF. CDR3 in DNA: TGTGCCACCAGCACAAGACAGGGTGCCGATGAGCAGTTCTTC.

This clonotype was picked up one time. The V gene is TRBV7-2, the J gene TRBJ2-5, with D unresolved. Trimming cost V 7 bases and J 2 bases, with 11 bases left between them. The germline gives CDR1 SGHTA, CDR2 FQGNSA. The CDR3 totals 13 residues. The CDR3 sequence is CASKMRPQETQYF. The DNA of the CDR3 is TGTGCCAGCAAAATGAGGCCGCAAGAGACCCAGTACTTC.

This clonotype has a handful of counts. The J gene is TRBJ2-2, the V gene TRBV29-1; D call uncertain. There are 14 residues in the CDR3. Trimming pared 2 bases from V and 3 bases from J, leaving 10 bases between. Germline values: CDR1 SQVTM, CDR2 ANQGSEA. CDR3 sequence reads: CSVELGVHTGELFF. CDR3 DNA sequence: TGCAGCGTTGAACTGGGCGTCCACACCGGGGAGCTGTTTTTT.

Ten or more counts support this clonotype. The V call is TRBV10-3, the J call TRBJ2-5; D is undetermined. Trimming left V 4 bases short and J 5 bases short, with 8 bases between. The V gene's germline CDR1 is ENHRY and CDR2 SYGVKD. This CDR3 has 12 residues. Written as DNA, the CDR3 is TGTGCCATCAGTGTGCGTGGGGAGACCCAGTACTTC. Translation gives CAISVRGETQYF.

In its sample, this clonotype was seen many times. The V call is TRBV30, the J call TRBJ1-5, with D perhaps TRBD1 (5 bases). The CDR3 contains 11 residues. V gave up 8 bases and J gave up 7 bases, with 12 bases separating them. Looked up from germline, CDR1 is GTSNPN and CDR2 is SVGIG (reference sequence). The CDR3 bases are TGTGCCGGTGGGGCCGGGCAGCCCCAGCATTTT. The encoded protein is CAGGAGQPQHF. The full variable domain, with the rest looked up from reference TRBV30 and TRBJ1-5, is SQTIHQWPATLVQPVGSPLSLECTVEGTSNPNLYWYRQAAGRGLQLLFYSVGIGQISSEVPQNLSASRPQDRQFILSSKKLLLSDSGFYLCAGGAGQPQHFGDGTRLSIL.

The DNA for the CDR3 is TGTGCCAGCAAATCGACAGGGGCCACCGGGGAGCTGTTTTTT. It translates to CASKSTGATGELFF. The chain recombines TRBV27 with TRBJ2-2; 8 bases line up with TRBD1. V was clipped by 7 bases and J by 4 bases; unmatched bases: 5. The CDR3 totals 14 residues. Germline values: CDR1 MNHEY, CDR2 SMNVEV (reference sequence).

The V and J genes are TRBV30 and TRBJ2-7; D perhaps matches TRBD2 (6 bases). This CDR3 spans 12 amino acids. V dropped 7 bases and J dropped 6 bases, with 16 bases sitting between them. Germline loops: CDR1 GTSNPN, CDR2 SVGIG (reference sequence). CDR3 in DNA: TGTGCCTACCGGGGGAGAGTACGCGAGCAGTACTTC. Encoded protein: CAYRGRVREQYF.

The V gene is TRBV3-1, the J gene TRBJ1-2, with a weak D call TRBD1 (6 bases). With 1 base removed from V and 6 bases from J, the gap between germline ends came to 15 bases. CDR1 and CDR2 (germline): LGHDT, YNNKEL (reference sequence). The CDR3 is 15 residues long. The CDR3 loop is CASSQAVRHRDGYTF. The CDR3 coding sequence is TGTGCCAGCAGCCAAGCAGTACGTCACAGGGATGGCTACACCTTC.

The table lists this clonotype with many counts. As DNA, the CDR3 is TGCAGTGGAGGGAGCGGGAGCTCCTACGAGCAGTACTTC. It codes for CSGGSGSSYEQYF. This rearrangement joins TRBV20-1 to TRBJ2-7; 8 bases match TRBD2. Trimming cost V 7 bases and J 0 bases; bases outside gene matches: 5. Germline CDR1 is DFQATT and CDR2 is SNEGSKA (reference sequence). This CDR3 region has 13 residues.

This sequence joins TRBV4-2 and TRBJ2-5; D gene uncertain. The last part of the DNA fits TRBJ2-7 better; the J call may be wrong. CDR3 length: 18 amino acids. Germline V gene data show CDR1 as LGHNA and CDR2 as YNFKEQ. CDR3 region: CASSQENFGQRSSYEQYF. The CDR3 nucleotides read TGTGCCAGCAGCCAAGAGAATTTCGGGCAGAGAAGCTCCTACGAGCAGTACTTC.

This clonotype was seen a handful of times. The CDR3 coding sequence is TGTGCCAGCAGCGTAGCTACCCCGGACAATGAGCAGTTCTTC. Translating it yields CASSVATPDNEQFF. The chain links TRBV9 to TRBJ2-1; the D is unclear. CDR1 and CDR2 (germline): SGDLS, YYNGEE. V lost 0 bases, J lost 5 bases, and 9 bases lay in between. The CDR3 loop spans 14 amino acids.

The V gene is TRBV20-1, the J gene TRBJ2-7, with TRBD2 identical over 11 bases. The J segment lost 0 bases and the V segment lost 2 bases, leaving 6 bases of the junction unmatched. The CDR3 is made up of 16 amino acids. In germline, CDR1 is DFQATT, CDR2 SNEGSKA (reference sequence). CDR3 amino acids: CSARNPGTSGSYEQYF. DNA of the CDR3: TGCAGTGCTAGAAACCCCGGGACTAGCGGCTCCTACGAGCAGTACTTC.

With respect to this clonotype: One end of the junction is discordant with germline, which a read error may explain. CDR3 region: CSSSLSAGGDNEQYF. CDR3 nucleotides: TGCTCCAGCAGCTTGTCTGCAGGGGGCGACAATGAGCAGTACTTC. This chain connects TRBV5-1 to TRBJ2-5; 8 nucleotides match TRBD1. Germline lookup yields CDR1 SGHRS and CDR2 YFSETQ. This CDR3 is built from 15 residues.

The chain carries TRBV27 and TRBJ2-6; no definite D call. CDR1 is MNHEY, CDR2 SMNVEV, per germline (reference sequence). V was cut by 5 bases and J by 4 bases, with 12 bases left in between. The CDR3 runs to 15 residues. The CDR3 DNA sequence: TGTGCCAGCAGTACCGCGGTCTCCGGGGCCAACGTCCTGACTTTC. This encodes CASSTAVSGANVLTF.

The chain uses TRBV10-2 and TRBJ2-5; D may be TRBD1 or TRBD2 (6 bases each). V gave up 6 bases and J gave up 1 base, with 12 bases separating them. The CDR3 spans 14 residues. CDR1 WSHSY and CDR2 SAAADI come from the germline V gene. The CDR3 reads CASRPRGVQETQYF. CDR3 coding DNA: TGCGCCAGCAGACCAAGGGGGGTCCAAGAGACCCAGTACTTC.

The chain uses TRBV27 and TRBJ1-6; no clear D gene. Between the trimmed V and J ends, which lost 8 bases and 3 bases, there was a span of 8 bases. This CDR3 contains 13 residues. CDR1 is MNHEY, CDR2 SMNVEV, per germline (reference sequence). The CDR3 is CASQGLYNSPLHF. The CDR3 DNA sequence: TGTGCCAGCCAAGGGCTCTATAATTCACCCCTCCACTTT.

The V call is TRBV6-1, the J call TRBJ1-2, with 7 nucleotides matching TRBD1. Losses at the gene ends were 8 bases for V and 3 bases for J; bases not matched to a gene: 12. The CDR3 spans 15 residues. Germline-derived CDR1 and CDR2 are MNHNS and SASEGT. CDR3 sequence (DNA): TGTGCCAGCCCTTCTGCTTTCACAGGGGACTATGGCTACACCTTC. It is translated as CASPSAFTGDYGYTF.